These 7 T cell receptor beta chains were sequenced from one sample in a study of T cell repertoires in cytomegalovirus infection. MiXCR, run by TCRdb on the reads, gives a single entry per CDR3 protein. The table includes 400,000 or so distinct CDR3 sequences, 30% to 40% detected once. What was sequenced was PBMCs. The receptors here all came from a human donor in good health (CMV status not recorded). Some clones in this sample may be carry-over from other donors' samples.

This clonotype occurred a few times. The genes are TRBV18 and TRBJ2-5; 9 bases match TRBD2. Per germline, CDR1 KGHSH and CDR2 LQKENI. Losses at the gene ends were 2 bases for V and 4 bases for J; bases not matched to a gene: 11. This CDR3 is built from 17 residues. In DNA, the CDR3 is TGTGCCAGCTCACCAAAGCGGGGGGCCCCCGTGAGAGAGACCCAGTACTTC. Translating it yields CASSPKRGAPVRETQYF.

This clonotype turned up a few times. The chain employs TRBV20-1 and TRBJ2-7, with 7 bases that match TRBD2. The CDR3 has 15 amino acids. Germline assignment: CDR1 DFQATT and CDR2 SNEGSKA (reference sequence). Trimming cost V 3 bases and J 5 bases; bases outside gene matches: 13. The CDR3 DNA is TGCAGTGCTAGTCTGTCCGGGGGGATGATAGACGAGCAGTACTTC. Its translation: CSASLSGGMIDEQYF.

The chain couples TRBV11-2 to TRBJ2-3; TRBD1 matches 7 bases. The trim removed 4 bases at V and 0 bases at J, leaving 4 bases unmatched. The CDR3 loop spans 15 amino acids. The germline V gene encodes CDR1 SGHAT and CDR2 FQNNGV. Here the CDR3 reads CASSSGQLSTDTQYF. CDR3 coding DNA: TGTGCCAGCAGCTCGGGACAGTTAAGCACAGATACGCAGTATTTT.

The V gene is TRBV29-1, the J gene TRBJ1-1; possibly TRBD1 for D (5 bases). CDR3 length: 13 residues. The germline V gene has CDR1 SQVTM and CDR2 ANQGSEA. The germline V and J ends were trimmed by 5 bases and 0 bases, with 10 bases remaining between them. CDR3 amino acids: CSVRQTLNTEAFF. The CDR3 DNA follows: TGCAGCGTTCGACAGACCTTGAACACTGAAGCTTTCTTT.

The chain has TRBV3-1 and TRBJ2-1, with a possible D match to TRBD1 (6 bases). Germline CDR1 is LGHDT and CDR2 is YNNKEL (reference sequence). The CDR3 runs to 17 residues. With 6 bases removed from V and 6 bases from J, the gap between germline ends came to 24 bases. CDR3 coding DNA: TGTGCCAGCAGGATAGGGGTTGGGCCAGGGGCCCCCAATGAGCAGTTCTTC. Translation gives CASRIGVGPGAPNEQFF.

The V call is TRBV3-1, the J call TRBJ2-5; the match to TRBD2 covers 7 bases. Germline CDR1 reads LGHDT; CDR2 reads YNNKEL (reference sequence). The CDR3 has 15 residues. The junction had 3 bases not matched to a gene; V was cut back by 1 base and J by 1 base. The CDR3 region has the DNA TGTGCCAGCAGCCAAGGTCTAGCGGTCCAAGAGACCCAGTACTTC. It yields the protein CASSQGLAVQETQYF.

V usage is TRBV2 and J usage is TRBJ1-5; 7 bases are shared with TRBD1. In germline, CDR1 is SNHLY, CDR2 FYNNEI. This CDR3 spans 14 amino acids. V lost 5 bases to trimming and J lost 4 bases; unmatched junction nucleotides: 5. CDR3 protein: CASSLDRQNQPQHF. CDR3 DNA sequence: TGTGCCAGCAGTTTGGACAGGCAGAATCAGCCCCAGCATTTT.